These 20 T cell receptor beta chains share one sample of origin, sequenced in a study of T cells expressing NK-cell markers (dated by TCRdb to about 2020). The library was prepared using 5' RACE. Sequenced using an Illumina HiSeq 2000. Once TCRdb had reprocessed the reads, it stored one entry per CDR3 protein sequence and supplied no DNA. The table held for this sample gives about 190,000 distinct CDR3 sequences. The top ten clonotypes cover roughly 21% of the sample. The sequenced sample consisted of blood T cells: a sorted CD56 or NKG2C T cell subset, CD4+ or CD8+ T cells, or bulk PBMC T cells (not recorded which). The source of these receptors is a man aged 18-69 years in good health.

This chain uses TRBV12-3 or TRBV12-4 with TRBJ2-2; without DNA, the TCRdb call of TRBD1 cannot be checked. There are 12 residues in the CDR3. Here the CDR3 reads CASSPGTGELFF.

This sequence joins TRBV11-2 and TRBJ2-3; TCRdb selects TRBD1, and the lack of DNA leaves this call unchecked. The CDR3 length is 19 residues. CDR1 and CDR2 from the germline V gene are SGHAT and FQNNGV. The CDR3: CASSLGGGVAGYSTDTQYF.

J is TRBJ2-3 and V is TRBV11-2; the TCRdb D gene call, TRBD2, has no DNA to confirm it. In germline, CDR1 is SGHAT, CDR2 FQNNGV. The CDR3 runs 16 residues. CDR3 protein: CASSLGSGGTTDTQYF.

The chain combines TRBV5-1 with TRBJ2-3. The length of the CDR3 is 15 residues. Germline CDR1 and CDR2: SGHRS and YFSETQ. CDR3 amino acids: CASSPGRVGPDTQYF.

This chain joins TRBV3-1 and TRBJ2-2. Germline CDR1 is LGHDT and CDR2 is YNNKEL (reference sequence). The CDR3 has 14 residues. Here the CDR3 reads CASSLPDGHGELFF.

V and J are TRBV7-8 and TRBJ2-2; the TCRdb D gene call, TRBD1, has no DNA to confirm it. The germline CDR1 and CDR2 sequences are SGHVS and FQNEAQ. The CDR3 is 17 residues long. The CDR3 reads CASSLGGQGGGTGELFF.

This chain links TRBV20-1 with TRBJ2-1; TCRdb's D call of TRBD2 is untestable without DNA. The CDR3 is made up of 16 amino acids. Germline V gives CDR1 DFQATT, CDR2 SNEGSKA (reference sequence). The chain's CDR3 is CSARGSTTGGGNEQFF.

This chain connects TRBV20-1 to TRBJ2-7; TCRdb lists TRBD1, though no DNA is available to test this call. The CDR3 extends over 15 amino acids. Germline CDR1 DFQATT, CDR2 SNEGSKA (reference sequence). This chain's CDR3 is CSAISGDTKAYEQYF.

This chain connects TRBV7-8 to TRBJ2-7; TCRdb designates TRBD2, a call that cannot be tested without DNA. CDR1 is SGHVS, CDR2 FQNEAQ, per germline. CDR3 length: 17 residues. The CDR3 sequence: CASSYGLAGGPPYEQYF.

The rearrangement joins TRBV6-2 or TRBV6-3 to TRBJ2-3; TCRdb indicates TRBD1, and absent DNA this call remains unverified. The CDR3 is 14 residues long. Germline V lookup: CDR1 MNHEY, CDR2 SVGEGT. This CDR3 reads CASSVTPRGDTQYF.

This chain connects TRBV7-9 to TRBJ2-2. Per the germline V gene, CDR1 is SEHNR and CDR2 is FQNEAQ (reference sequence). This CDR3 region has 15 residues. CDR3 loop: CASSLALAVDGELFF.

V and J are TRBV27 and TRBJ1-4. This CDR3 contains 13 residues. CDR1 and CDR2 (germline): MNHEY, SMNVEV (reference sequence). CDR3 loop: CASGPGFTQKLFF. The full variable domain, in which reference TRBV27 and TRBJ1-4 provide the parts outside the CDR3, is EAQVTQNPRYLITVTGKKLTVTCSQNMNHEYMSWYRQDPGLGLRQIYYSMNVEVTDKGDVPEGYKVSRKEKRNFPLILESPSPNQTSLYFCASGPGFTQKLFFGSGTQLSVL.

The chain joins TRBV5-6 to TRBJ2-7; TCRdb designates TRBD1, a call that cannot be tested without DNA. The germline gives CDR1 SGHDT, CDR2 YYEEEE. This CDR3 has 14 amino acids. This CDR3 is CASSLSGTGHEQYF.

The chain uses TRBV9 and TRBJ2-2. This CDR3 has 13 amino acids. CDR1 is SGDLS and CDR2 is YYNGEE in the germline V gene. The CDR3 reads CASGASNTGELFF.

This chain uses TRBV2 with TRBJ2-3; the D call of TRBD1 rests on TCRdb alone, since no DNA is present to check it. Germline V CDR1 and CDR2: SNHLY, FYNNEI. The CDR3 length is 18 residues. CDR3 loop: CASSDRLTGGIITDTQYF.

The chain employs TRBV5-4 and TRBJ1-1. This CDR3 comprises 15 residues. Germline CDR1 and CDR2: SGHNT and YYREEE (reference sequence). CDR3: CASSLEAERYTEAFF.

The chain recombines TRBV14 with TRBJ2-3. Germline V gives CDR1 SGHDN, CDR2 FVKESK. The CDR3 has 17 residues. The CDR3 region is CASSQNTAYHQGDTQYF.

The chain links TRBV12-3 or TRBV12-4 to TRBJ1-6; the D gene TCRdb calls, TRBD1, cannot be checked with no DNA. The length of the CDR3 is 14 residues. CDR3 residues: CASSLGQENSPLHF.

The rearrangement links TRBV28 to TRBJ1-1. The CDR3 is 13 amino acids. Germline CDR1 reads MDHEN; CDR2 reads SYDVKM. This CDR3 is CASRISLNTEAFF.

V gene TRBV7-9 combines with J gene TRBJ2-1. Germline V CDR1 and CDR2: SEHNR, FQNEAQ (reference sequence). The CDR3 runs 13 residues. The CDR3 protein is CASSLVGHNEQFF.